This T cell receptor beta chain was retrieved from a study of blood T cell repertoires in COVID-19. Data came from immunoSEQ multiplex PCR; TCRdb stores just in-frame clones and leaves some out. The data contain about 230,000 clones, approximately 80% of them singletons. V dropped 4 bases and J dropped 7 bases, with 11 bases sitting between them. This CDR3 is 12 amino acids long. The V gene's germline CDR1 is MNHEY and CDR2 SVGEGT. V usage is TRBV6-2 or TRBV6-3 and J usage is TRBJ2-7, with D possibly TRBD2 on 6 matching bases. This TCR was recovered from a man aged 35 to 55 with acute or convalescent COVID-19. The sequencing input was peripheral blood. This CDR3 reads CASSSPAGEQYF. In DNA, the CDR3 is TGTGCCAGCAGTTCCCCGGCGGGGGAGCAGTACTTC.